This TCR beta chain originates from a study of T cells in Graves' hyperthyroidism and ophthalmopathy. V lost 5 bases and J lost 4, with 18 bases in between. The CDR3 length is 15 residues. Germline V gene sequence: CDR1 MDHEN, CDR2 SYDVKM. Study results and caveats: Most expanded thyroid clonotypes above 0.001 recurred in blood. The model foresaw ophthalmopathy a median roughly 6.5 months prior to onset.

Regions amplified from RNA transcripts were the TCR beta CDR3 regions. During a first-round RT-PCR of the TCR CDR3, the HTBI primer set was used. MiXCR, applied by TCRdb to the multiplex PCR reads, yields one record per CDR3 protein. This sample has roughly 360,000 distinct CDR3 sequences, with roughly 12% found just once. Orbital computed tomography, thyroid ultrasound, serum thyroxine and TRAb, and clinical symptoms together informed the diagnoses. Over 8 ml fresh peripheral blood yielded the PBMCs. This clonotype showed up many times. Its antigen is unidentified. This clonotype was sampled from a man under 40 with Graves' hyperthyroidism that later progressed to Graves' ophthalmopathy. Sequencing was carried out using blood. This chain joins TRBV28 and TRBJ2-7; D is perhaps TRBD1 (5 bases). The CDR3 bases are TGTGCCAGCAGTCGCTATACTGGGGCCTCATACGAGCAGTACTTC. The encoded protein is CASSRYTGASYEQYF.